Sequencing of this T cell receptor beta chain was carried out in a study of regulatory T cells in long-lasting Graves disease. The time point was: newly diagnosed GD, antithyroid drugs for less than 3 months. PBMC RNA served as the TCR library source. Through Arm-PCR of CDR3 regions and iRepertoire HTBI primers, TCR beta libraries were built. TCRdb analysed the multiplex PCR reads with MiXCR anew, one entry per CDR3 protein. The table has roughly 500,000 distinct CDR3 sequences, roughly 12% seen once. The V and J ends lost 4 bases and 2 bases respectively, with 9 bases between them. Germline-derived CDR1 and CDR2 are SGHTA and FQGNSA. The CDR3 extends over 14 amino acids. These data were also reused for a study on T cells in Graves' hyperthyroidism and ophthalmopathy.

The chain is built from TRBV7-2 and TRBJ1-3, with D possibly matching TRBD1 (6 bases). The material sequenced was peripheral blood mononuclear cells (PBMCs), taken at new diagnosis, from a patient treated with antithyroid drugs. This receptor was identified in a man aged 25 to 40 with Graves disease. Written as DNA, the CDR3 is TGTGCCAGCAGCTCCGGGGGCACTGGAAACACCATATATTTT. It translates to CASSSGGTGNTIYF. Full variable domain (outside the CDR3, taken from reference TRBV7-2 and TRBJ1-3): GAGVSQSPSNKVTEKGKDVELRCDPISGHTALYWYRQSLGQGLEFLIYFQGNSAPDKSGLPSDRFSAERTGGSVSTLTIQRTQQEDSAVYLCASSSGGTGNTIYFGEGSWLTVV.